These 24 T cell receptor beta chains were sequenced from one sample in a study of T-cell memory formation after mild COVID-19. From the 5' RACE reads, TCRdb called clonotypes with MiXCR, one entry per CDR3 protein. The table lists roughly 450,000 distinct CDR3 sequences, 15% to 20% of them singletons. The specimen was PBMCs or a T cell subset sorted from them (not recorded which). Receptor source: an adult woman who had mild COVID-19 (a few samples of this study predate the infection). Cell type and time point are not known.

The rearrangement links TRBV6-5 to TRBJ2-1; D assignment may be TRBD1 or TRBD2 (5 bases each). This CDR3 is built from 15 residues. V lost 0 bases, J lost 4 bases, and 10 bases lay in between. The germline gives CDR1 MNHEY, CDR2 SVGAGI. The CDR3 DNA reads TGTGCCAGCAGTTACTCGGGACCTTTTTACAATGAGCAGTTCTTC. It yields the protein CASSYSGPFYNEQFF.

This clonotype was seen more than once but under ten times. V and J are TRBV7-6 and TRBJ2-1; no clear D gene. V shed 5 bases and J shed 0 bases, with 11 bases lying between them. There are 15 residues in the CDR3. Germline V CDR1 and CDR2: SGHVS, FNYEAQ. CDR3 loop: CASSRTSSSYNEQFF. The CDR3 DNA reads TGTGCCAGCAGCCGGACCTCCAGCTCCTACAATGAGCAGTTCTTC.

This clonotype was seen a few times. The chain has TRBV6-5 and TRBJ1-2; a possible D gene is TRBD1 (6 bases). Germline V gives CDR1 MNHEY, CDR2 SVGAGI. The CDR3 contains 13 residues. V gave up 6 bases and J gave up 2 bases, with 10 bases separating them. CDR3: CASRSGQNYGYTF. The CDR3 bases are TGTGCCAGCAGATCGGGACAAAACTATGGCTACACCTTC.

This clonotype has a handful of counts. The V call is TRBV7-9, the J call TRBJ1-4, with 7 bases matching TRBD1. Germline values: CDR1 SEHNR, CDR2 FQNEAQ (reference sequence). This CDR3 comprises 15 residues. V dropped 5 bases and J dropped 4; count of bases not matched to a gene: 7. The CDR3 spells CASSPWDSFNEKLFF. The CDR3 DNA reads TGTGCCAGCAGCCCGTGGGACAGCTTTAATGAAAAACTGTTTTTT.

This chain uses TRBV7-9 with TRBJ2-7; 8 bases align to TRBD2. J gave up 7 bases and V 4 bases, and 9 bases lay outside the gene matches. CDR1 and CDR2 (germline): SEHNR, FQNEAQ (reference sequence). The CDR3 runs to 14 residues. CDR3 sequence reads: CASSSSGGTEEQYF. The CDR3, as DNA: TGTGCCAGCAGCTCAAGCGGGGGCACCGAGGAGCAGTACTTC.

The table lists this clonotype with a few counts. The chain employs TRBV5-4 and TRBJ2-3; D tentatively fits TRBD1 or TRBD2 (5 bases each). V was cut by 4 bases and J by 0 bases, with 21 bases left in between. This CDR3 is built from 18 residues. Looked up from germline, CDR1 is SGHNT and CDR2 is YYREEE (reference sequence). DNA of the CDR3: TGTGCCAGCAGCCCATGGTATCAGGGTGGACTTAGCACAGATACGCAGTATTTT. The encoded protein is CASSPWYQGGLSTDTQYF. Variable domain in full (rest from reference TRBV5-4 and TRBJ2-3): ETGVTQSPTHLIKTRGQQVTLRCSSQSGHNTVSWYQQALGQGPQFIFQYYREEENGRGNFPPRFSGLQFPNYSSELNVNALELDDSALYLCASSPWYQGGLSTDTQYFGPGTRLTVL.

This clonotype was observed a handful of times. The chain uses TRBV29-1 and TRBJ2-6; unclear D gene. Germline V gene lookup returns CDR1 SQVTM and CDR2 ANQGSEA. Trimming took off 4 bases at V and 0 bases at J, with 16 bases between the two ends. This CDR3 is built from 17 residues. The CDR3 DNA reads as TGCAGCGTTGGTCCCCTGGCAGGTATCTCTGGGGCCAACGTCCTGACTTTC. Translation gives CSVGPLAGISGANVLTF.

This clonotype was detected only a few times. CDR3 nucleotide sequence: TGCGCCAGCAGCCAAGTGCTAGCGGGTGACTCCTACAATGAGCAGTTCTTC. This gives the protein CASSQVLAGDSYNEQFF. The V and J genes are TRBV4-1 and TRBJ2-1; 8 nucleotides align to TRBD2. Germline lookup yields CDR1 MGHRA and CDR2 YSYEKL. V was pared by 1 base and J by 0 bases, with 5 bases of the junction left unmatched. CDR3 length equals 17 residues.

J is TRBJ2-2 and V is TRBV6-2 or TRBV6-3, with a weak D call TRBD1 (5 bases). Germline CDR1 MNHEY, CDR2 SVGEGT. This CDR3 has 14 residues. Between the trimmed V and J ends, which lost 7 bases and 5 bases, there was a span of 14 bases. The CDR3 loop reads CASKRQLSTGELFF. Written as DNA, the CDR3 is TGTGCCAGCAAGAGACAGCTGTCAACCGGGGAGCTGTTTTTT.

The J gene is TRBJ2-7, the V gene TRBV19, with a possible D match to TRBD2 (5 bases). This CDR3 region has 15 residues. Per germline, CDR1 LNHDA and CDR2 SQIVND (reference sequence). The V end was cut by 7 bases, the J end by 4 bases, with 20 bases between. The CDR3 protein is CASTPSFSTGYEQYF. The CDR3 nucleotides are TGTGCCAGTACCCCTAGCTTCTCAACGGGGTACGAGCAGTACTTC.

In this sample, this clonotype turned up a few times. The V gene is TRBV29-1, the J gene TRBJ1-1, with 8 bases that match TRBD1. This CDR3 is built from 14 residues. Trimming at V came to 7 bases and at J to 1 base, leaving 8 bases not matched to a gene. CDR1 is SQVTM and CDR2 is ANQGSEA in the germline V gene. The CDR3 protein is CSAQDRATNTEAFF. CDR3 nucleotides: TGCAGCGCTCAGGACAGGGCTACGAACACTGAAGCTTTCTTT.

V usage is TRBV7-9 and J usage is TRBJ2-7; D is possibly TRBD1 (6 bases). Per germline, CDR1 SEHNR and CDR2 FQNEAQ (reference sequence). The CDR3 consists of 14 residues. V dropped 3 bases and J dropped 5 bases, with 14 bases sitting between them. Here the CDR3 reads CASSLLLGGHEQYF. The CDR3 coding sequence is TGTGCCAGCAGCTTGCTCCTAGGGGGTCACGAGCAGTACTTC.

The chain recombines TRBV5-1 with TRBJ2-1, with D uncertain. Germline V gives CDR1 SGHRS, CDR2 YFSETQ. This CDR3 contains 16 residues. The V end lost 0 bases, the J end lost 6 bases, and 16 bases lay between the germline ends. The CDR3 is CASSLEKGIRANEQFF. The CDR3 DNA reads TGCGCCAGCAGCTTGGAGAAGGGTATTAGGGCCAATGAGCAGTTCTTC.

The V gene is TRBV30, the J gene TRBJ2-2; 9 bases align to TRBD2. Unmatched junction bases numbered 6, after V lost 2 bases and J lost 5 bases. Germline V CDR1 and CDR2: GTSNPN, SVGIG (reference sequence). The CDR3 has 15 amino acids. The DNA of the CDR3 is TGTGCCTGGAGTCTACGCCTAGCGGGAACCGGGGAGCTGTTTTTT. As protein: CAWSLRLAGTGELFF.

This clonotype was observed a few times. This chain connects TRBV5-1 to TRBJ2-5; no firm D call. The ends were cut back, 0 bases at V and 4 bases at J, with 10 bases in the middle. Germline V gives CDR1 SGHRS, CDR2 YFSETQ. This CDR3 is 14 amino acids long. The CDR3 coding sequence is TGCGCCAGCAGCTTGGAAGGGTGGGGAGAGACCCAGTACTTC. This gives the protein CASSLEGWGETQYF.

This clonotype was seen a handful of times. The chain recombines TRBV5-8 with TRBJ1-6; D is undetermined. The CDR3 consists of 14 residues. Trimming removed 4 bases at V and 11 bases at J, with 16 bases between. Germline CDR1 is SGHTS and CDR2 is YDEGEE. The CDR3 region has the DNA TGTGCCAGCAGCCCTAGGACTGATGGGCCACCCCTCCACTTT. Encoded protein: CASSPRTDGPPLHF.

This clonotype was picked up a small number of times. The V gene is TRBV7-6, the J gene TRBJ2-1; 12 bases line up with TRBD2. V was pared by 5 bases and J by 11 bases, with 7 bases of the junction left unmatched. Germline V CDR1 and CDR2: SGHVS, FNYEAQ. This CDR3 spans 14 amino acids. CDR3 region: CASSPRLAGGQQFF. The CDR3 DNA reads TGTGCCAGCAGCCCACGTCTAGCGGGGGGGCAGCAGTTCTTC.

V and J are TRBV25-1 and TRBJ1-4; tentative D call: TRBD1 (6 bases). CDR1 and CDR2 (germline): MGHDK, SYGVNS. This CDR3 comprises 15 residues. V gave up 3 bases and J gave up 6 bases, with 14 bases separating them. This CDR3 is CASSDPTGPYEKLFF. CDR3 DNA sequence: TGTGCCAGCAGTGACCCGACAGGCCCCTATGAAAAACTGTTTTTT.

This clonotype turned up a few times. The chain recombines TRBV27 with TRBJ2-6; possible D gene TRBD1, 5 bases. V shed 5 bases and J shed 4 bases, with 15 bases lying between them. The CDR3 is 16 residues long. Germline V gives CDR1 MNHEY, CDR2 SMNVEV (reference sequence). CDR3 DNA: TGTGCCAGCAGTCGAACCAGGGTGTCCGGGGCCAACGTCCTGACTTTC. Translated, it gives CASSRTRVSGANVLTF.

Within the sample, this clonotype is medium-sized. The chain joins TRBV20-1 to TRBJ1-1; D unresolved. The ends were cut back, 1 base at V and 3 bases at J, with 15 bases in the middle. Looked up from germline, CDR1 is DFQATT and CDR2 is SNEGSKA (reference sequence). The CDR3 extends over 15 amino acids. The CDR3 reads CSARGRLLSDTEAFF. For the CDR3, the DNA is TGCAGTGCTAGAGGCAGGCTTCTAAGCGACACTGAAGCTTTCTTT.

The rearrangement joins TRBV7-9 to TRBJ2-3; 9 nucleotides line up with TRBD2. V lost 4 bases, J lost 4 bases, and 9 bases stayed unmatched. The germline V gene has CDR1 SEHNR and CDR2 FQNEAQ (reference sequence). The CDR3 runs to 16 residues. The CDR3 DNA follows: TGTGCCAGCAGCTCACGGCGGGGGGGCTACTCAGATACGCAGTATTTT. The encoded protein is CASSSRRGGYSDTQYF.

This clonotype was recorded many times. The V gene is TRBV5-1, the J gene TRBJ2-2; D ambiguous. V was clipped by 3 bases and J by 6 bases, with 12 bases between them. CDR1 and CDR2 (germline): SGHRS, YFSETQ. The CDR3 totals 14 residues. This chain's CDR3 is CASSSTWASGELFF. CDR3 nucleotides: TGCGCCAGCAGCTCCACGTGGGCCTCCGGGGAGCTGTTTTTT.

CDR3 protein: CASSSSETHEQFF. CDR3 nucleotides: TGTGCCAGCAGTTCATCGGAGACCCATGAGCAGTTCTTC. The chain joins TRBV6-2 or TRBV6-3 to TRBJ2-1; no clear D. Between the trimmed V and J ends, which lost 4 bases and 8 bases, there was a span of 12 bases. This CDR3 contains 13 residues. The germline V gene has CDR1 MNHEY and CDR2 SVGEGT.

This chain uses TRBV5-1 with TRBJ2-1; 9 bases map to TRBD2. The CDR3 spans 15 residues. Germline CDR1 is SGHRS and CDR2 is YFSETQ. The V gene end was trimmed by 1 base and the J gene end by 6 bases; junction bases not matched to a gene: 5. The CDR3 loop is CASSLRGRDINEQFF. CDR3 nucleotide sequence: TGCGCCAGCAGCTTGCGCGGGAGGGACATCAATGAGCAGTTCTTC. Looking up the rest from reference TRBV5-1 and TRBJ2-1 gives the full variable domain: KAGVTQTPRYLIKTRGQQVTLSCSPISGHRSVSWYQQTPGQGLQFLFEYFSETQRNKGNFPGRFSGRQFSNSRSEMNVSTLELGDSALYLCASSLRGRDINEQFFGPGTRLTVL.